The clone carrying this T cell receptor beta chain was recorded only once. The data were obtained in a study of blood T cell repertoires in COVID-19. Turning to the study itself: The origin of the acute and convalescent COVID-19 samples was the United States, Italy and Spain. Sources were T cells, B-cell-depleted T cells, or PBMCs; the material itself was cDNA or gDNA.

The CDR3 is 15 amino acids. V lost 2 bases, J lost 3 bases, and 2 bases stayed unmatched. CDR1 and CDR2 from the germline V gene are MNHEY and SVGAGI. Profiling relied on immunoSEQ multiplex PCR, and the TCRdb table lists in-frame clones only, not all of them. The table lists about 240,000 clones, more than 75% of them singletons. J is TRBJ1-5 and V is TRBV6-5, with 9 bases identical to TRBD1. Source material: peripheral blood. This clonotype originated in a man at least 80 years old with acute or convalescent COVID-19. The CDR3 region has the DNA TGTGCCAGCAGTTACGGGACAGGGTCCAATCAGCCCCAGCATTTT. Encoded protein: CASSYGTGSNQPQHF.